This T cell receptor beta chain was captured in a study of naive and memory T cell subsets. The beta constant-region primer was an equimolar mix of two oligonucleotides covering TRBC1 and TRBC2. Nested alpha and beta constant-region primers with the SP2 primer drove four PCR rounds on ligated cDNA. TCRdb re-analysed the UMI-ligation and nested PCR reads in MiXCR, keeping a single row per CDR3 protein. Of about 82,000 distinct CDR3 sequences detected, approximately 9.2% appear once; the ten largest clones hold around 1.3%. This clonotype turned up a few times. The source of this sequence is a human donor in good health. Material for sequencing was naive CD8+ T cells from blood.

The CDR3 loop reads CSARAVTGGIAKNIQYF. DNA for the CDR3: TGCAGTGCGCGGGCGGTGACAGGGGGGATAGCCAAAAACATTCAGTACTTC. J is TRBJ2-4 and V is TRBV20-1, with 9 bases identical to TRBD1. The CDR3 extends over 17 amino acids. Germline trimming cut 6 bases from V and 0 bases from J; bases unmatched to any gene: 12. From germline, CDR1 is DFQATT and CDR2 SNEGSKA (reference sequence).